Presented here are 6 T cell receptor beta chains from one specimen sequenced in a study of T-cell reconstitution after alpha-beta-depleted transplantation in children. A TCRbeta library incorporating unique molecular identifiers was prepared. TCRdb analysed the PCR reads with MiXCR anew, one entry per CDR3 protein. Of some 80,000 distinct CDR3 sequences in the sample, less than 20% were seen once. The sequenced sample was PBMCs, mostly from graft donor cells, obtained 360 days after TCRalphabeta/CD19-depleted stem cell transplant. These receptors all stem from a male patient between 2 and 9 years old who had a stem cell transplant for acute lymphoblastic leukemia, so the T cells may come from the graft donor.

The rearrangement links TRBV29-1 to TRBJ2-1; 11 nucleotides match TRBD2. CDR3 length: 16 residues. V dropped 7 bases and J dropped 8; count of bases not matched to a gene: 16. The germline V gene has CDR1 SQVTM and CDR2 ANQGSEA. The CDR3 region has the DNA TGCAGCGCCCGGGCGGGAATGACTAGCGGGACGTATGAGCAGTTCTTC. Protein: CSARAGMTSGTYEQFF.

This clonotype was counted only a few times. The gene calls are TRBV11-3 and TRBJ2-2, with D perhaps matching TRBD2 (6 bases). The CDR3 consists of 16 residues. V lost 1 base, J lost 2 bases, and 11 bases lay in between. Germline CDR1 is SGHNT and CDR2 is YENEEA. CDR3 region: CASSLAGTSNTGELFF. The CDR3 DNA reads TGTGCCAGCAGCTTAGCCGGGACTTCCAACACCGGGGAGCTGTTTTTT.

This clonotype was seen more than once but under ten times. J is TRBJ2-1 and V is TRBV12-3 or TRBV12-4; D is undetermined. The CDR3 is made up of 11 amino acids. V was trimmed by 3 bases and J by 9 bases, leaving 6 bases between them. CDR3 loop: CASSFGGEQFF. The CDR3 coding sequence is TGTGCCAGCAGTTTTGGTGGTGAGCAGTTCTTC.

The sample holds a few counts of this clonotype. The chain has TRBV19 and TRBJ1-5; no definite D call. Trimming took 4 bases from V and 0 from J, leaving 4 bases between them. The germline V gene has CDR1 LNHDA and CDR2 SQIVND (reference sequence). This CDR3 is 13 amino acids long. As DNA, the CDR3 is TGTGCCAGTAGTACGAATAGCAATCAGCCCCAGCATTTT. Encoded protein: CASSTNSNQPQHF. Filled out from reference TRBV19 and TRBJ1-5, the complete variable domain reads DGGITQSPKYLFRKEGQNVTLSCEQNLNHDAMYWYRQDPGQGLRLIYYSQIVNDFQKGDIAEGYSVSREKKESFPLTVTSAQKNPTAFYLCASSTNSNQPQHFGDGTRLSIL.

This clonotype appeared a few times. V usage is TRBV9 and J usage is TRBJ2-5, with TRBD2 identical over 7 bases. The CDR3 extends over 15 amino acids. Looked up from germline, CDR1 is SGDLS and CDR2 is YYNGEE. V lost 9 bases and J lost 10; bases outside the gene matches: 21. This CDR3 reads CATRPLGLRSSGQYF. The CDR3 nucleotides are TGTGCCACCCGACCCCTGGGACTAAGAAGTTCCGGCCAGTACTTC.

The table lists this clonotype with a few counts. The CDR3 sequence is CASSRQLAGASYEQYF. The CDR3 DNA reads as TGCGCCAGCAGCCGTCAACTAGCGGGAGCCTCCTACGAGCAGTACTTC. The chain joins TRBV5-1 to TRBJ2-7; TRBD2 agrees at 11 bases. The trim removed 4 bases at V and 0 bases at J, leaving 6 bases unmatched. Germline CDR1 and CDR2: SGHRS and YFSETQ. The CDR3 loop spans 16 amino acids.